This is a list of T cell receptor beta chains from one sample in a study of T cell changes during pregnancy in multiple sclerosis. Clones were sequenced by immunoSEQ multiplex PCR, and TCRdb holds only the in-frame ones, with some missing. The sample lists some 80,000 clones, 90% to 95% seen once, with 0.85% to 1.3% in the top ten. The sequencing here drew on peripheral blood, taken in the second trimester of pregnancy. The receptors shown here come from a female donor with multiple sclerosis, enrolled in a pregnancy study. Both conserved end residues are part of each CDR3. D genes are given only for firm matches. Size is omitted from some rows. Given values are once, few, many or a class for expanded clones.

cdr3_nt: TGTGCCAGCAGTGATACAGGGAATCAGCCCCAGCATTTT
cdr3_aa: CASSDTGNQPQHF
d_call: -
clone_size: -
v_call: TRBV2
j_call: TRBJ1-5
cdr3_length: 13

cdr3_nt: TGCGCCAGCAGTGAGTCTTTATACAGGGTGAATGGCTACACCTTC
cdr3_aa: CASSESLYRVNGYTF
d_call: -
clone_size: -
v_call: TRBV10-2
j_call: TRBJ1-2
cdr3_length: 15

cdr3_nt: TGTGCCAGCAGAAGAGGGGGACTAGCGTATGGCGGGGAGCTGTTTTTT
cdr3_aa: CASRRGGLAYGGELFF
d_call: TRBD2
clone_size: -
v_call: TRBV2
j_call: TRBJ2-2
cdr3_length: 16

cdr3_nt: TGCGCCAGCAGCTTAGAGGGCAGGAACTATGGCTACACCTTC
cdr3_aa: CASSLEGRNYGYTF
d_call: -
clone_size: -
v_call: TRBV5-1
j_call: TRBJ1-2
cdr3_length: 14

cdr3_nt: TGTGCCAGCAGTCGTGGACTAGCAGTTTGGCAGTTCTTC
cdr3_aa: CASSRGLAVWQFF
d_call: TRBD2
clone_size: -
v_call: TRBV2
j_call: TRBJ2-1
cdr3_length: 13

cdr3_nt: TGTGCCTGGACTGCCGGCGGGGAGCTGTTTTTT
cdr3_aa: CAWTAGGELFF
d_call: -
clone_size: -
v_call: TRBV30
j_call: TRBJ2-2
cdr3_length: 11

cdr3_nt: TGTGCCAGCAGCTCCGCGGGGGCGGGAGGGCCAAGGGAGCAGTTCTTC
cdr3_aa: CASSSAGAGGPREQFF
d_call: TRBD2
clone_size: -
v_call: TRBV7-8
j_call: TRBJ2-1
cdr3_length: 16

cdr3_nt: TGCAGCGTTGGGGACAGGGGTGGCCACGAGCAGTACTTC
cdr3_aa: CSVGDRGGHEQYF
d_call: TRBD1
clone_size: -
v_call: TRBV29-1
j_call: TRBJ2-7
cdr3_length: 13

cdr3_nt: TGTGCCAGCAGCCACGGAGTTTACAGGGATCCTAATGAAAAACTGTTTTTT
cdr3_aa: CASSHGVYRDPNEKLFF
d_call: -
clone_size: -
v_call: TRBV14
j_call: TRBJ1-4
cdr3_length: 17

cdr3_nt: TGTGCCAGCAGAGAGACAGGGCGGATTCGTGGCTACACCTTC
cdr3_aa: CASRETGRIRGYTF
d_call: TRBD1
clone_size: -
v_call: TRBV28
j_call: TRBJ1-2
cdr3_length: 14

cdr3_nt: TGTGCCACCAGCAGGGCTTTCACATCAACTAATGAAAAACTGTTTTTT
cdr3_aa: CATSRAFTSTNEKLFF
d_call: -
clone_size: -
v_call: TRBV15
j_call: TRBJ1-4
cdr3_length: 16

cdr3_nt: TGTGCCAGCAGCTTAAACTTAGGGACAGATGAAAAACTGTTTTTT
cdr3_aa: CASSLNLGTDEKLFF
d_call: TRBD1
clone_size: -
v_call: TRBV7-8
j_call: TRBJ1-4
cdr3_length: 15

cdr3_nt: TGTGCCAGCAGTGAATGGTTTTGGGGGACTCCAGATACGCAGTATTTT
cdr3_aa: CASSEWFWGTPDTQYF
d_call: -
clone_size: -
v_call: TRBV6-1
j_call: TRBJ2-3
cdr3_length: 16

cdr3_nt: TGTGCCAGCAGTTTAGGCAGGACTGCTGAGCAGTACTTC
cdr3_aa: CASSLGRTAEQYF
d_call: -
clone_size: -
v_call: TRBV27
j_call: TRBJ2-7
cdr3_length: 13

cdr3_nt: TGTGCCAGCAGCTGGGGACAGGGGAGTATCGAGCAGTACTTC
cdr3_aa: CASSWGQGSIEQYF
d_call: TRBD1
clone_size: -
v_call: TRBV5-4
j_call: TRBJ2-7
cdr3_length: 14

cdr3_nt: TGTGCCAGCACCAGCGGTCCTAGCGGTAGGGATGAGCAGTTCTTC
cdr3_aa: CASTSGPSGRDEQFF
d_call: TRBD2
clone_size: -
v_call: TRBV2
j_call: TRBJ2-1
cdr3_length: 15

cdr3_nt: TGTGCCAGCAGCTTAGATTTTGCGGGGGCGGAAGAGCAGTACTTC
cdr3_aa: CASSLDFAGAEEQYF
d_call: -
clone_size: -
v_call: TRBV7-7
j_call: TRBJ2-7
cdr3_length: 15

cdr3_nt: TGTGCCAGCAGCTTAGGACAGGAGCGCTATGGCTACACCTTC
cdr3_aa: CASSLGQERYGYTF
d_call: -
clone_size: -
v_call: TRBV7-9
j_call: TRBJ1-2
cdr3_length: 14

cdr3_nt: TGTGCCAGCAGTCAGTACAACAATGAGCAGTTCTTC
cdr3_aa: CASSQYNNEQFF
d_call: -
clone_size: -
v_call: TRBV27
j_call: TRBJ2-1
cdr3_length: 12

cdr3_nt: TGTGCCAGCAGTTACCTTCAGGGATGGCAAGAGACCCAGTACTTC
cdr3_aa: CASSYLQGWQETQYF
d_call: -
clone_size: once
v_call: TRBV6-5
j_call: TRBJ2-5
cdr3_length: 15

cdr3_nt: TGTGCCAGCAGCCTAAGGACCGGGACAGGGGGCCAGGGGCAGTACTTC
cdr3_aa: CASSLRTGTGGQGQYF
d_call: TRBD1
clone_size: -
v_call: TRBV9
j_call: TRBJ2-7
cdr3_length: 16